A selection of T cell receptor beta chains follows, all from one sample in a study of cytomegalovirus exposure and HLA in healthy donors. Clones were read by immunoSEQ multiplex PCR, and TCRdb kept only the in-frame ones, dropping some. Of roughly 120,000 clones in the sample, about 80% were seen once. The sequencing sample was made of PBMCs. The source of these receptors is a male donor in good health and CMV-seronegative. The CDR3 runs from the conserved cysteine through the conserved F or W. A D gene is named only where the DNA matches it firmly. Clone size is stated in some rows and not others, as once, few, many or a class when expanded.

d_call	j_call	v_call	clone_size	cdr3_nt	cdr3_aa
TRBD2	TRBJ2-5	TRBV7-2	.	TGTGCCAGCAGCTCGGTTGGGACTAGCGGTCGAGAGACCCAGTACTTC	CASSSVGTSGRETQYF
.	TRBJ2-7	TRBV18	once	TGTGCCAGCTCACCACGCGAGGGATCCTACGAGCAGTACTTC	CASSPREGSYEQYF
.	TRBJ1-2	TRBV6-5	.	TGTGCCAGCAGTTACTCGGACAGACACTATGGCTACACCTTC	CASSYSDRHYGYTF
TRBD1	TRBJ2-7	TRBV10-2	.	TGCGCCAGCAGCCCGGGACAGACCTACGAGCAGTACTTC	CASSPGQTYEQYF
.	TRBJ2-7	TRBV6-1	.	TGTGCCAGCAGTGAATCACCGGGGGGCGGACACGAGCAGTACTTC	CASSESPGGGHEQYF
TRBD1	TRBJ1-2	TRBV11-3	.	TGTGCCAGCAGCTTTCGACAGGGCTTCTTGGACTATGGCTACACCTTC	CASSFRQGFLDYGYTF
.	TRBJ1-5	TRBV6-5	.	TGTGCCAGCAGTCCCCGGTCCTCAAATCAGCCCCAGCATTTT	CASSPRSSNQPQHF
.	TRBJ1-2	TRBV5-6	.	TGTGCCAGCAGCTTACCTGGAGGGATCGGTGGTGGCTACACCTTC	CASSLPGGIGGGYTF
.	TRBJ2-1	TRBV10-1	.	TGCGCCAGCAGTGATCTGTCCGCAGGGTACGGTGAGCAGTTCTTC	CASSDLSAGYGEQFF
.	TRBJ2-7	TRBV7-2	.	TGTGCCAGCAGCTTGCAGGGGCCTCTCCACGAGCAGTACTTC	CASSLQGPLHEQYF
TRBD1	TRBJ1-1	TRBV6-6	.	TGTGCCAGCAGCCTACAGGGGGACACTGAAGCTTTCTTT	CASSLQGDTEAFF
.	TRBJ1-4	TRBV6-5	.	TGTGCCAGCAGTTACGGCGGGGGAGGAGGTGAAAAACTGTTTTTT	CASSYGGGGGEKLFF
TRBD1	TRBJ2-7	TRBV6-6	.	TGTGCCAGCAGATGGACAGGTCTTCCCTACGAGCAGTACTTC	CASRWTGLPYEQYF
.	TRBJ1-2	TRBV11-2	.	TGTGCCAGCAGCTCCTCTCTAGGAAGCTATGGCTACACCTTC	CASSSSLGSYGYTF
.	TRBJ1-1	TRBV18	.	TGTGCCAGCTCACCACCGGTTCGGGGTATGGACACTGAAGCTTTCTTT	CASSPPVRGMDTEAFF
.	TRBJ2-1	TRBV14	.	TGTGCCAGCAGCCAAGGTCGTATGAATGAGCAGTTCTTC	CASSQGRMNEQFF
TRBD1	TRBJ2-5	TRBV2	.	TGTGCCAGCAGTGAAGGGACAGGGGGGGGAGAGACCCAGTACTTC	CASSEGTGGGETQYF
.	TRBJ2-4	TRBV6-5	.	TGTGCCAGCAGTGTTGGCACGTTGGCCAAAAACAGTCAGTACTTC	CASSVGTLAKNSQYF
TRBD1	TRBJ2-7	TRBV19	.	TGTGCCAGTAGGAAGGGACAGGGGGCGTGGGAGCAGTACTTC	CASRKGQGAWEQYF
TRBD1	TRBJ1-4	TRBV16	.	TGTGCCAGCAGCCAATCGGGAAGGGGGCATAAAACTAATGAAAAACTGTTTTTT	CASSQSGRGHKTNEKLFF
TRBD1	TRBJ1-6	TRBV7-8	.	TGTGCCAGCAGATCGGACAGGGGAAGGGTAAATTCACCCCTCCACTTT	CASRSDRGRVNSPLHF
TRBD2	TRBJ2-2	TRBV5-8	.	TGTGCCAGCAGCTCAGCCGGACTAGCGGGGAACACCGGGGAGCTGTTTTTT	CASSSAGLAGNTGELFF